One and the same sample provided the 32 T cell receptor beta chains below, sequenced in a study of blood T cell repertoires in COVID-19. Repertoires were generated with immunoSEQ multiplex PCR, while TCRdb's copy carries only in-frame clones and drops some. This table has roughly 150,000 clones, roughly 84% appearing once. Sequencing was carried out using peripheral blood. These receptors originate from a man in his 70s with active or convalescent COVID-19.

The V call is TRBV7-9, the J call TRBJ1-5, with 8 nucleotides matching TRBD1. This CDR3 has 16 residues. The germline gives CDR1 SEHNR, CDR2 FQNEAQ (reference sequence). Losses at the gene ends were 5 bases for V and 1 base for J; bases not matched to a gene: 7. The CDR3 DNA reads TGTGCCAGCAGCAGATCAGGGGGCACGAGCAATCAGCCCCAGCATTTT. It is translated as CASSRSGGTSNQPQHF. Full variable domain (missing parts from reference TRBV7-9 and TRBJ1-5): DTGVSQNPRHKITKRGQNVTFRCDPISEHNRLYWYRQTLGQGPEFLTYFQNEAQLEKSRLLSDRFSAERPKGSFSTLEIQRTEQGDSAMYLCASSRSGGTSNQPQHFGDGTRLSIL.

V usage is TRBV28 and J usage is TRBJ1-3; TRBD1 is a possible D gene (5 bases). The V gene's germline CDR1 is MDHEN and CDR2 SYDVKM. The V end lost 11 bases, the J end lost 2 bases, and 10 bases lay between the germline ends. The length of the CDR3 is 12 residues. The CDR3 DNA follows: TGTGCCGCGGGGGGGGCTGGAAACACCATATATTTT. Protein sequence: CAAGGAGNTIYF. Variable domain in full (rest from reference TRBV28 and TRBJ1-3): DVKVTQSSRYLVKRTGEKVFLECVQDMDHENMFWYRQDPGLGLRLIYFSYDVKMKEKGDIPEGYSVSREKKERFSLILESASTNQTSMYLCAAGGAGNTIYFGEGSWLTVV.

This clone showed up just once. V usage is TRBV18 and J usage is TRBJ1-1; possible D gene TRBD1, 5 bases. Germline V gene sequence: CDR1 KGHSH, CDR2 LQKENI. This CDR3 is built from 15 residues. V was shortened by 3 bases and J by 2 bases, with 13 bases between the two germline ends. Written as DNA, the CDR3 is TGTGCCAGCTCACCGGGAGGGGCCAGAAACACTGAAGCTTTCTTT. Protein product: CASSPGGARNTEAFF.

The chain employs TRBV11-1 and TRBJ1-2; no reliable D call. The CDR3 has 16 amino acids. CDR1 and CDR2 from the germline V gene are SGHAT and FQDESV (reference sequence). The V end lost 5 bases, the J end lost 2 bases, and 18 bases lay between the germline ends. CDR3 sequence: CASSPRSPDFNYGYTF. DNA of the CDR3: TGTGCCAGCAGCCCCCGAAGCCCCGATTTCAACTATGGCTACACCTTC.

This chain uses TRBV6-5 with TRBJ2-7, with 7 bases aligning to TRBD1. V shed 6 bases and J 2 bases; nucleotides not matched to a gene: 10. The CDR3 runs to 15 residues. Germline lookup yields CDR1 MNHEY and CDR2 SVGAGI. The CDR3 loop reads CASSKSRGSAYEQYF. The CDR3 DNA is TGTGCCAGCAGCAAAAGCAGGGGGTCTGCCTACGAGCAGTACTTC.

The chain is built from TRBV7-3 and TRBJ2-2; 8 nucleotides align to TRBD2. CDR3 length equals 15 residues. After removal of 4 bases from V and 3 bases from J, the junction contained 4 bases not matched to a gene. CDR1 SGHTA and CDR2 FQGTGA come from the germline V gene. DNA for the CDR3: TGTGCCAGCAGCTCCCAGCGGGAGTACACCGGGGAGCTGTTTTTT. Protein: CASSSQREYTGELFF.

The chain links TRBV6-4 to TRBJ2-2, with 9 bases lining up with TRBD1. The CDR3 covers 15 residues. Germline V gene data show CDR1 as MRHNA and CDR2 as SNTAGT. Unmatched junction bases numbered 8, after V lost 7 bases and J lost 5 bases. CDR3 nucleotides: TGTGCCAGCACCCCGGACAGGGGAGCTACCGGGGAGCTGTTTTTT. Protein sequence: CASTPDRGATGELFF.

The CDR3 spells CASSFKGTNYGYTF. In DNA, the CDR3 is TGTGCCAGCAGCTTCAAGGGGACAAACTATGGCTACACCTTC. V is TRBV7-2 and J is TRBJ1-2; D perhaps matches TRBD1 (6 bases). CDR3 size: 14 residues. Germline CDR1 reads SGHTA; CDR2 reads FQGNSA. V lost 3 bases to trimming and J lost 2 bases, with 10 bases between them.

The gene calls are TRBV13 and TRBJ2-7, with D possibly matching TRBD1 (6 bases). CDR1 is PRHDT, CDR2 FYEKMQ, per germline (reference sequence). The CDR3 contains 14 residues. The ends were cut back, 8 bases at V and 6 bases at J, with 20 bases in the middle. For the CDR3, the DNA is TGTGCCAGCCTTCAGGGGCAGACTGGACGCGAGCAGTACTTC. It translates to CASLQGQTGREQYF.

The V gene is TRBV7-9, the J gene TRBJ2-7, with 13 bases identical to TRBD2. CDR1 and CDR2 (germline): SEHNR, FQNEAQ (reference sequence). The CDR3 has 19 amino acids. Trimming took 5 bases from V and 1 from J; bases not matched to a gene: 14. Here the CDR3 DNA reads TGTGCCAGCAGCCGACGGACTAGCGGGAGCCCGACTCGATCCTACGAGCAGTACTTC. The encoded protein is CASSRRTSGSPTRSYEQYF. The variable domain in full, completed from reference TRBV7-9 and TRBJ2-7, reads DTGVSQNPRHKITKRGQNVTFRCDPISEHNRLYWYRQTLGQGPEFLTYFQNEAQLEKSRLLSDRFSAERPKGSFSTLEIQRTEQGDSAMYLCASSRRTSGSPTRSYEQYFGPGTRLTVT.

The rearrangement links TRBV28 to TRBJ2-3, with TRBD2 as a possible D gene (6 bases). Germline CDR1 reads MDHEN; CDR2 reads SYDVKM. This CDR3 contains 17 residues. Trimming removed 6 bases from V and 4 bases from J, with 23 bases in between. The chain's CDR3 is CASRQSGTLPLADTQYF. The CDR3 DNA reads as TGTGCCAGCAGGCAGTCCGGGACTCTCCCCCTCGCAGATACGCAGTATTTT.

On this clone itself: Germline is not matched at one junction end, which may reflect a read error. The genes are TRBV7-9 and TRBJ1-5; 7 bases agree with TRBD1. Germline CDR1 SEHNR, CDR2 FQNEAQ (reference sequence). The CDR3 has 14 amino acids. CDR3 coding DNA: TGTGCCAGCAGCTCCACAGGGGCCAATCATCCCCAGCATTTT. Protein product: CASSSTGANHPQHF. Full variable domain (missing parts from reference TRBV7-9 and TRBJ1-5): DTGVSQNPRHKITKRGQNVTFRCDPISEHNRLYWYRQTLGQGPEFLTYFQNEAQLEKSRLLSDRFSAERPKGSFSTLEIQRTEQGDSAMYLCASSSTGANHPQHFGDGTRLSIL.

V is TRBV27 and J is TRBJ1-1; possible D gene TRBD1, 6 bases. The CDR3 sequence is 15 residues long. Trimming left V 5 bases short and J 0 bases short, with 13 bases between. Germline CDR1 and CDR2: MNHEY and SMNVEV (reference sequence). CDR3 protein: CASSIQGLLNTEAFF. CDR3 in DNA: TGTGCCAGCAGTATTCAGGGGCTCTTGAACACTGAAGCTTTCTTT.

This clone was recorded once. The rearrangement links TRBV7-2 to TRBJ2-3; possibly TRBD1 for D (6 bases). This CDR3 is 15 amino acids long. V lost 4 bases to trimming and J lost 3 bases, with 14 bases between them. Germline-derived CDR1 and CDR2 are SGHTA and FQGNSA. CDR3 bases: TGTGCCAGCAGCTCACAGGGTAGACGGACAGATACGCAGTATTTT. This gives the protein CASSSQGRRTDTQYF.

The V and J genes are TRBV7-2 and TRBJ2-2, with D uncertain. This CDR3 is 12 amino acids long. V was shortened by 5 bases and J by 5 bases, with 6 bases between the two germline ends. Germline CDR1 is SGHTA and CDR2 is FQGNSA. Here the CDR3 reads CASSIYTGELFF. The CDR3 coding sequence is TGTGCCAGCAGCATCTATACCGGGGAGCTGTTTTTT.

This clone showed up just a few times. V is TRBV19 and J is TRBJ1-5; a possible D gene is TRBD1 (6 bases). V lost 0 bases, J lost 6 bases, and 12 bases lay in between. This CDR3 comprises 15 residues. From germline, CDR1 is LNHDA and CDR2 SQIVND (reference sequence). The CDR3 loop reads CASSIEGQRGQPQHF. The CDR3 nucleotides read TGTGCCAGTAGTATAGAAGGACAGAGGGGTCAGCCCCAGCATTTT.

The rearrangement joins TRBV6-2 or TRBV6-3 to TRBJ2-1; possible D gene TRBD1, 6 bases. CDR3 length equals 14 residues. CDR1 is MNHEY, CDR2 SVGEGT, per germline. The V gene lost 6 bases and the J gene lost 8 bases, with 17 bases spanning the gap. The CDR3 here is CASSTLDRWDEQFF. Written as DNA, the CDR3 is TGTGCCAGCAGCACCCTCGACAGGTGGGATGAGCAGTTCTTC.

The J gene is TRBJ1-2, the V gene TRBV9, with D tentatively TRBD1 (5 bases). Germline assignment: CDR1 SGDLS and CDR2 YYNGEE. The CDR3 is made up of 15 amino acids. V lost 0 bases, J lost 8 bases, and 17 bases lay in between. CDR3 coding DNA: TGTGCCAGCAGCGTAGCGCAGGGCTTCATGGGAGGCTACACCTTC. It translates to CASSVAQGFMGGYTF.

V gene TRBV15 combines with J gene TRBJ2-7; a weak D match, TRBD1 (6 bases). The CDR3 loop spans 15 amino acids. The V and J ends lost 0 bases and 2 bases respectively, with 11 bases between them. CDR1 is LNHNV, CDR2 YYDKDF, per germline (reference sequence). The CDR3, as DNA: TGTGCCACCAGCAGAGATGGGGGCGGAGCCTACGAGCAGTACTTC. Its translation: CATSRDGGGAYEQYF.

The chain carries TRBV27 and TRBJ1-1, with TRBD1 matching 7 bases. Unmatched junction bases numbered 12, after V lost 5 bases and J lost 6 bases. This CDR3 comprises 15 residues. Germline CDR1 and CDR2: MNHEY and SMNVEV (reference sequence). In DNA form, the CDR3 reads TGTGCCAGCAGTACTCGAGGGGGCAAACGGGCTGAAGCTTTCTTT. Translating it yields CASSTRGGKRAEAFF.

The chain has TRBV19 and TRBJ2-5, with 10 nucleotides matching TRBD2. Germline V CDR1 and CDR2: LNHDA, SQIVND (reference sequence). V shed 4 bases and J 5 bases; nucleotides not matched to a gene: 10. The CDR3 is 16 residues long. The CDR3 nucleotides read TGTGCCAGTAGTACAGGGACTAGCGTATGGCAGGAGACCCAGTACTTC. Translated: CASSTGTSVWQETQYF.

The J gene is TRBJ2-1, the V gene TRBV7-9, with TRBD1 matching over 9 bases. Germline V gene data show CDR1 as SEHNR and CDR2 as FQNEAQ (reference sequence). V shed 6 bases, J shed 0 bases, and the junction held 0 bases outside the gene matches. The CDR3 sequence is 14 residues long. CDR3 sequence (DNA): TGTGCCAGCAGGGGACAGGGCTCCTACAATGAGCAGTTCTTC. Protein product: CASRGQGSYNEQFF.

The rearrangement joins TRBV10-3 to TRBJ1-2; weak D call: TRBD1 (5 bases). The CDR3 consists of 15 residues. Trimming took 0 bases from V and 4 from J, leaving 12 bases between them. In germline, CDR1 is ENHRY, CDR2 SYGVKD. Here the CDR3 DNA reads TGTGCCATCAGTGAGTCAGACAGTCCATCCTATGGCTACACCTTC. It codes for CAISESDSPSYGYTF.

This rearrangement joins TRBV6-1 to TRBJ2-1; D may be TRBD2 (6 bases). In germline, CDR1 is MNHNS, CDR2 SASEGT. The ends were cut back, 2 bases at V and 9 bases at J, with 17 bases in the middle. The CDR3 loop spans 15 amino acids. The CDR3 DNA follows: TGTGCCAGCAGTGAACGTAGGGCGGGGAACGGTGAGCAGTTCTTC. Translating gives CASSERRAGNGEQFF.

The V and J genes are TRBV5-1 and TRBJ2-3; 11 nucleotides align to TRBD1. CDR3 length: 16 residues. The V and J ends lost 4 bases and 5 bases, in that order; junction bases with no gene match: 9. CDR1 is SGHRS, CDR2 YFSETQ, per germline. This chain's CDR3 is CASSPRTGGAVDTQYF. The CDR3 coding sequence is TGCGCCAGCAGCCCCCGGACAGGGGGCGCGGTAGATACGCAGTATTTT.

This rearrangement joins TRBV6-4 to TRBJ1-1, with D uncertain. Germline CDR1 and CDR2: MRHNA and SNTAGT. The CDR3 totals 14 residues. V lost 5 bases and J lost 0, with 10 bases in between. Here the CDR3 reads CASSLHGVNTEAFF. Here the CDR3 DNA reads TGTGCCAGCAGTCTACACGGGGTGAACACTGAAGCTTTCTTT.

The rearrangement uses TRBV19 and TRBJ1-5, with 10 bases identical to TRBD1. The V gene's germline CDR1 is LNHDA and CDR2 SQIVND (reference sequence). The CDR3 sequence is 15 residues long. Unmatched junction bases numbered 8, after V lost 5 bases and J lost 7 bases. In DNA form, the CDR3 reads TGTGCCAGTAGTTCTTTGTGGGGACAGGGGCAGCCCCAGCATTTT. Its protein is CASSSLWGQGQPQHF.

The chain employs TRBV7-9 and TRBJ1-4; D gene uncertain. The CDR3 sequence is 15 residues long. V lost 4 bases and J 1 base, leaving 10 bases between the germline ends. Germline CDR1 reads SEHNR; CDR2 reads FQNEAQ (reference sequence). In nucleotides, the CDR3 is TGTGCCAGCAGCTATTCAGGAAAAACTAATGAAAAACTGTTTTTT. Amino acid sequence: CASSYSGKTNEKLFF.

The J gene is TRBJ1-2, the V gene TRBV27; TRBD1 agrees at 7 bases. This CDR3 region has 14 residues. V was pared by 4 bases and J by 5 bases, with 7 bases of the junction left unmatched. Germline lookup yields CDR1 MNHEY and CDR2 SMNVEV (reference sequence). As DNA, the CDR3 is TGTGCCAGCAGTTCTGCAGGGGGGATTTATGGCTACACCTTC. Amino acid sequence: CASSSAGGIYGYTF.

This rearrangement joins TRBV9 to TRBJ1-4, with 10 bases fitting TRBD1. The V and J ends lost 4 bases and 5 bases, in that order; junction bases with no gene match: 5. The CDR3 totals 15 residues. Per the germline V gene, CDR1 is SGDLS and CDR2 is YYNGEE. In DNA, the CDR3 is TGTGCCAGCAGCCTATCGGGACAGGGGAATGAAAAACTGTTTTTT. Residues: CASSLSGQGNEKLFF.

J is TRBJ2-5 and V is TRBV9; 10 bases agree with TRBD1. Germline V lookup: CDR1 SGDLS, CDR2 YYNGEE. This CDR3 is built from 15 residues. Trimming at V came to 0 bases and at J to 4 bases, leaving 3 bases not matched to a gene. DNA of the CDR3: TGTGCCAGCAGCGTAGTAGGGGACAGGGGAGAGACCCAGTACTTC. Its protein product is CASSVVGDRGETQYF.

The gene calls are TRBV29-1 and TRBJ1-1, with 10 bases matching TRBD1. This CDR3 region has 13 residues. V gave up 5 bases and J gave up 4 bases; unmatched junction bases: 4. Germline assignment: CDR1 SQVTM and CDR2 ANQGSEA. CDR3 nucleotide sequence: TGCAGCGTTAGGACAGGGGGGACCACTGAAGCTTTCTTT. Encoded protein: CSVRTGGTTEAFF.